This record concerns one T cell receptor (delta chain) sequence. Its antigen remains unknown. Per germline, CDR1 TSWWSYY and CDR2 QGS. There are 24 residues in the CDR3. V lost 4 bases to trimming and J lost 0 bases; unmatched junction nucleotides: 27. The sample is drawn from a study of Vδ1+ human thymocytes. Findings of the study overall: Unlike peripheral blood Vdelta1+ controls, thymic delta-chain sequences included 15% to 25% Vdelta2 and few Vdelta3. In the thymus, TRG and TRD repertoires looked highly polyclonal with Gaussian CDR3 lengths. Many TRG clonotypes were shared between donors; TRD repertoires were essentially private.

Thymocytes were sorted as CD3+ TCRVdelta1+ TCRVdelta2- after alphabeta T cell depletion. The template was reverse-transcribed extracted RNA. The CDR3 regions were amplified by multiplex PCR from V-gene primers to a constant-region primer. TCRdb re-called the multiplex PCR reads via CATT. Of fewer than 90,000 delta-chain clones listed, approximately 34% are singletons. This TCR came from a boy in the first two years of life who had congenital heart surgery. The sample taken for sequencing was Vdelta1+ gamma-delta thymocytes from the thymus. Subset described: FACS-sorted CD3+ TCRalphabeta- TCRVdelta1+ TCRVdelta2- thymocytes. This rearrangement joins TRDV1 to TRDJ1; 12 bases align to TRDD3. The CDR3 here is CALGVAFHQVLGDTLGVYTDKLIF. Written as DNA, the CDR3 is TGTGCTCTTGGGGTAGCCTTCCACCAAGTACTGGGGGATACTCTCGGGGTGTACACCGATAAACTCATCTTT.